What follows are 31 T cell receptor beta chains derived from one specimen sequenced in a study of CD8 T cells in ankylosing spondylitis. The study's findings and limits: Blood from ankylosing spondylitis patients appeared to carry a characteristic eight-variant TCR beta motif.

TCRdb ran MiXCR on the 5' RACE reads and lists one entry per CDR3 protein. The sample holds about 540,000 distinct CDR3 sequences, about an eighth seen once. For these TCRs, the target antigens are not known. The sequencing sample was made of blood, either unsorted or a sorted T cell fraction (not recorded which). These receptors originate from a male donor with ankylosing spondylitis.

This chain's CDR3 is CASSLAQGAETQYF. For the CDR3, the DNA is TGTGCCAGCAGCTTAGCGCAGGGAGCAGAGACCCAGTACTTC. The rearrangement links TRBV7-9 to TRBJ2-5; the D call may be TRBD1 or TRBD2 (5 bases each). The CDR3 is made up of 14 amino acids. Looked up from germline, CDR1 is SEHNR and CDR2 is FQNEAQ (reference sequence). The V end lost 0 bases, the J end lost 4 bases, and 9 bases lay between the germline ends. The variable domain in full, completed from reference TRBV7-9 and TRBJ2-5, reads DTGVSQNPRHKITKRGQNVTFRCDPISEHNRLYWYRQTLGQGPEFLTYFQNEAQLEKSRLLSDRFSAERPKGSFSTLEIQRTEQGDSAMYLCASSLAQGAETQYFGPGTRLLVL.

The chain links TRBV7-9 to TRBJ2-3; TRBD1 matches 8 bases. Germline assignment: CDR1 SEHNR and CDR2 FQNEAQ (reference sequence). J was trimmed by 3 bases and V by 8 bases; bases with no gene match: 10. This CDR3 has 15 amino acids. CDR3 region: CASVSTGEGTDTQYF. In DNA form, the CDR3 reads TGTGCCAGCGTCTCGACAGGGGAAGGAACAGATACGCAGTATTTT.

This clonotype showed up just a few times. The CDR3, as DNA: TGTGCCAGCAGCGTACGCGGGTTCCCTAGCACAGATACGCAGTATTTT. Its protein is CASSVRGFPSTDTQYF. The chain combines TRBV9 with TRBJ2-3; TRBD2 might be the D (5 bases). V shed 1 base and J shed 0 bases, with 12 bases lying between them. Germline CDR1 and CDR2: SGDLS and YYNGEE. There are 16 residues in the CDR3.

Here the CDR3 DNA reads TGTGCCAGTACCTACGGCGGGGCAGGAATTAACTATGGCTACACCTTC. Encoded protein: CASTYGGAGINYGYTF. The chain uses TRBV19 and TRBJ1-2; TRBD1 might be the D (5 bases). Trimming cost V 7 bases and J 1 base, with 19 bases left between them. Germline CDR1 and CDR2: LNHDA and SQIVND (reference sequence). The CDR3 has 16 residues.

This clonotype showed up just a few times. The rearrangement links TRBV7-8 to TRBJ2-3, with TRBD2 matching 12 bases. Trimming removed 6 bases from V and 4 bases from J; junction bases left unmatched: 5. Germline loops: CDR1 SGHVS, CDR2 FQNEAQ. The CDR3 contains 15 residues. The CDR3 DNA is TGTGCCAGCAGTCAACTAGCGGGAGGCCCAGATACGCAGTATTTT. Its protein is CASSQLAGGPDTQYF.

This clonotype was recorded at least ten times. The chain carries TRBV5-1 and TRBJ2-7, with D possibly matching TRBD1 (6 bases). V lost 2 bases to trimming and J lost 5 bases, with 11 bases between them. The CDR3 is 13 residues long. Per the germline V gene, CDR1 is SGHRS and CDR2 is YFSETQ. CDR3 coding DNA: TGCGCCAGCAGCTTAACAGGGATCCACGAGCAGTACTTC. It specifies CASSLTGIHEQYF.

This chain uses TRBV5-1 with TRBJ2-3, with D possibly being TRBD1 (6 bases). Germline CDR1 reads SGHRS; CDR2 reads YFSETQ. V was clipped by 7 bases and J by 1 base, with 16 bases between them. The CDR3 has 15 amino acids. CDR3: CASRQDTGGTDTQYF. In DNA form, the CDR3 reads TGCGCCAGCCGACAGGACACGGGCGGCACAGATACGCAGTATTTT.

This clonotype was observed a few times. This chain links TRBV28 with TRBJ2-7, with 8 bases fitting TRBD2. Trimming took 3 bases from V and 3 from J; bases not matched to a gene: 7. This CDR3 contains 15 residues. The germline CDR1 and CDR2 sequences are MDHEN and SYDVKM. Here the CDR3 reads CASSLGLAGHYEQYV. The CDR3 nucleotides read TGTGCCAGCAGTTTGGGTCTAGCGGGCCACTACGAGCAGTACGTC.

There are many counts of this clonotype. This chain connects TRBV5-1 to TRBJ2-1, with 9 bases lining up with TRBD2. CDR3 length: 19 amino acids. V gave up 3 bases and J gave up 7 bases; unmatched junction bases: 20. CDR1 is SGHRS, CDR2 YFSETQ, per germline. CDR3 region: CASSSLSGSGSYKTNEQFF. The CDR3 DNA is TGCGCCAGCAGCTCCCTATCCGGTAGCGGGAGTTACAAGACGAATGAGCAGTTCTTC.

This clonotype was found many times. The CDR3 sequence is CASSLDGDGRSNEQFF. The CDR3 coding sequence is TGCGCCAGCAGCTTGGATGGGGACGGGCGGTCCAATGAGCAGTTCTTC. This rearrangement joins TRBV5-1 to TRBJ2-1; D is tentatively TRBD1 or TRBD2 (5 bases each). Trimming cost V 0 bases and J 6 bases, with 16 bases left between them. Germline assignment: CDR1 SGHRS and CDR2 YFSETQ. The CDR3 covers 16 residues.

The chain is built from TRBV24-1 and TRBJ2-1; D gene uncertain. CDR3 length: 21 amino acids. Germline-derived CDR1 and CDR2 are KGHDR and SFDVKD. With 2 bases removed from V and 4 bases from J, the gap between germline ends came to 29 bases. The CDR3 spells CATSDSPARWVGRMLYNEQFF. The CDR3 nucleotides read TGTGCCACCAGTGATTCGCCCGCCCGCTGGGTTGGTCGTATGTTATACAATGAGCAGTTCTTC.

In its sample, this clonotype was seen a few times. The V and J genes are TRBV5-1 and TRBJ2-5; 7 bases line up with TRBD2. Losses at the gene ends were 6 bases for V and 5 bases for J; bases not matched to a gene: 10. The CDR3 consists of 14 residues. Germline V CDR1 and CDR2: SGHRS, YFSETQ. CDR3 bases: TGCGCCAGCACCCGGGACTACCCCAGGGAGACCCAGTACTTC. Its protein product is CASTRDYPRETQYF.

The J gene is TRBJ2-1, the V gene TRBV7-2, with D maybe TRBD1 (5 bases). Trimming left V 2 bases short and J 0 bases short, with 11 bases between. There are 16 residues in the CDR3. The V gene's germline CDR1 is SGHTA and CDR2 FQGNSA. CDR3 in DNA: TGTGCCAGCAGCTTATCCACAGGACCCTCCTACAATGAGCAGTTCTTC. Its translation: CASSLSTGPSYNEQFF.

The CDR3 coding sequence is TGTGCCAGCAGCCTAATTAAATGGGGGAGCCGAACGGAGACTGAAGCTTTCTTT. Translated: CASSLIKWGSRTETEAFF. The chain uses TRBV5-6 and TRBJ1-1; possible D gene TRBD1, 5 bases. V gave up 4 bases and J gave up 5 bases, with 27 bases separating them. This CDR3 is 18 amino acids long. Germline V CDR1 and CDR2: SGHDT, YYEEEE.

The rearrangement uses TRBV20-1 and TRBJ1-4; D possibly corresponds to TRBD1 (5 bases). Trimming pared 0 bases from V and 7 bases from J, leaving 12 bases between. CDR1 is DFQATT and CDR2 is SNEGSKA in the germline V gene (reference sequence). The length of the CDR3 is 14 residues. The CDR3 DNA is TGCAGTGCTAGAGATCAGCAGGGAGGTGAAAAACTGTTTTTT. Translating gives CSARDQQGGEKLFF.

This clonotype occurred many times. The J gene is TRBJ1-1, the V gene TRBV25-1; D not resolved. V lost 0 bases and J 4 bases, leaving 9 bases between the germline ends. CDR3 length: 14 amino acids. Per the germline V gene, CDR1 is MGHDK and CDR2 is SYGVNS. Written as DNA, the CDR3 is TGTGCCAGCAGTGAATATAGTATCGGCACTGAAGCTTTCTTT. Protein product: CASSEYSIGTEAFF.

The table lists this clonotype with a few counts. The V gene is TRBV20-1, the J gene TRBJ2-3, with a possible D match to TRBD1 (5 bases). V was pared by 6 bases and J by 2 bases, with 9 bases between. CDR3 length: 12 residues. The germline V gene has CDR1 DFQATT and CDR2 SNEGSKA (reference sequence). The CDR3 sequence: CSAEGDTDTQYF. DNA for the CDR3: TGCAGTGCCGAAGGGGACACAGATACGCAGTATTTT.

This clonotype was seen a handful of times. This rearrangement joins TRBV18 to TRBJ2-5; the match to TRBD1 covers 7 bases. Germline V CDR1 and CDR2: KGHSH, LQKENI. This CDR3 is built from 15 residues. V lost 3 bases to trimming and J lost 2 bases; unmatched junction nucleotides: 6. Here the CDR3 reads CASSPNPGQQETQYF. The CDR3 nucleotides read TGTGCCAGCTCACCCAACCCGGGACAGCAAGAGACCCAGTACTTC.

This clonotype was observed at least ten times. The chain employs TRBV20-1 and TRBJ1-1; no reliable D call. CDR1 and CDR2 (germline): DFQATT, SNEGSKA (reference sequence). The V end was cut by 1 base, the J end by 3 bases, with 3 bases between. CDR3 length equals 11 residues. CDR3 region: CSARVYTEAFF. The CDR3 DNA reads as TGCAGTGCTAGAGTCTACACTGAAGCTTTCTTT.

DNA for the CDR3: TGCAGTGCTAGAAGACAGAATAGCAATCAGCCCCAGCATTTT. This gives the protein CSARRQNSNQPQHF. The gene calls are TRBV20-1 and TRBJ1-5; a possible D gene is TRBD1 (5 bases). Trimming took off 2 bases at V and 0 bases at J, with 8 bases between the two ends. The V gene's germline CDR1 is DFQATT and CDR2 SNEGSKA (reference sequence). This CDR3 has 14 residues.

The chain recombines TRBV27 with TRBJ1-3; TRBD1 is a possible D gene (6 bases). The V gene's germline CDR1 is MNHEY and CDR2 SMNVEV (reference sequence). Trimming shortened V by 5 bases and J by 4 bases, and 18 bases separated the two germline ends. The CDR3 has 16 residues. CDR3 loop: CASSITGTRVGNTIYF. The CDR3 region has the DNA TGTGCCAGCAGTATCACCGGGACAAGGGTAGGAAACACCATATATTTT.

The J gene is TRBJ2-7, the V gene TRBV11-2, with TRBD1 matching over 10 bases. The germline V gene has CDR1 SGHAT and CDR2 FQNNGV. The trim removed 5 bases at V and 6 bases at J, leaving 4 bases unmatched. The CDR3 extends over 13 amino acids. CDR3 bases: TGTGCCAGCAGCCAACGGGACAGGGGCGAGCAGTACTTC. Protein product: CASSQRDRGEQYF.

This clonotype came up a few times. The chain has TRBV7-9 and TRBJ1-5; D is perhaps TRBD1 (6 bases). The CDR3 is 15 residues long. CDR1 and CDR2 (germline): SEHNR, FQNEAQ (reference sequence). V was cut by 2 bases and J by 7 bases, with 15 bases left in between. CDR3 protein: CASSLRGQEGQPQHF. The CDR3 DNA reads TGTGCCAGCAGCTTACGGGGGCAGGAGGGACAGCCCCAGCATTTT.

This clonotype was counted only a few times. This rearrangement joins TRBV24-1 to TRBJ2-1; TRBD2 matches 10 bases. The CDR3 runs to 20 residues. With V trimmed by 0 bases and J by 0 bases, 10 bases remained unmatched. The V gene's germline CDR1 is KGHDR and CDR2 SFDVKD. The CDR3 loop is CATSDLAGLAEFPSYNEQFF. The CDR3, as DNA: TGTGCCACCAGTGATTTGGCTGGACTAGCGGAATTCCCCTCCTACAATGAGCAGTTCTTC.

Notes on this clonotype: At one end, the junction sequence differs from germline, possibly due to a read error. As DNA, the CDR3 is TGTGCCAGCAGCTTATACAGGGGCATCGGGACTAGCGGGAGTATAAACATTCAGCACTTC. Its protein product is CASSLYRGIGTSGSINIQHF. The chain is built from TRBV11-1 and TRBJ2-4, with 14 bases matching TRBD2. This CDR3 contains 20 residues. CDR1 is SGHAT and CDR2 is FQDESV in the germline V gene (reference sequence).

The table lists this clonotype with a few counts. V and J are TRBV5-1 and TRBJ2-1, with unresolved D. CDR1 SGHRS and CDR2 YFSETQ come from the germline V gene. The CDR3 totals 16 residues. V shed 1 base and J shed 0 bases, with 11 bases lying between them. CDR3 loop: CASSLTGTSSYNEQFF. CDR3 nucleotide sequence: TGCGCCAGCAGCTTGACCGGTACAAGCTCCTACAATGAGCAGTTCTTC. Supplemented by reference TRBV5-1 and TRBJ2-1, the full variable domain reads KAGVTQTPRYLIKTRGQQVTLSCSPISGHRSVSWYQQTPGQGLQFLFEYFSETQRNKGNFPGRFSGRQFSNSRSEMNVSTLELGDSALYLCASSLTGTSSYNEQFFGPGTRLTVL.

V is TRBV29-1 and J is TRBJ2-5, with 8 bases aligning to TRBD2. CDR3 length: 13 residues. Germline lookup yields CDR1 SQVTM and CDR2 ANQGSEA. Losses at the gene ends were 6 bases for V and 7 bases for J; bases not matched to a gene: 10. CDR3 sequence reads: CSVEMSAGGTQYF. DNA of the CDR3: TGCAGCGTAGAAATGAGTGCGGGAGGGACCCAGTACTTC.

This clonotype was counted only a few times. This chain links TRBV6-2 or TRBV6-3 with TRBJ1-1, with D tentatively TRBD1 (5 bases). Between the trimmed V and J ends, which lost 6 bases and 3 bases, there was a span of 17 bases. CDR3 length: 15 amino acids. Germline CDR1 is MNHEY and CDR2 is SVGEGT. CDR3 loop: CASSRLGLGDTEAFF. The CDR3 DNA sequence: TGTGCCAGCAGCCGACTTGGTTTGGGGGACACTGAAGCTTTCTTT.

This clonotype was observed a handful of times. The CDR3 reads CASSFDGEGGYGYTF. DNA of the CDR3: TGTGCCAGCAGCTTTGACGGAGAGGGAGGCTATGGCTACACCTTC. The chain recombines TRBV7-9 with TRBJ1-2, with unresolved D. The CDR3 has 15 amino acids. Per the germline V gene, CDR1 is SEHNR and CDR2 is FQNEAQ (reference sequence). Between the trimmed V and J ends, which lost 3 bases and 4 bases, there was a span of 15 bases.

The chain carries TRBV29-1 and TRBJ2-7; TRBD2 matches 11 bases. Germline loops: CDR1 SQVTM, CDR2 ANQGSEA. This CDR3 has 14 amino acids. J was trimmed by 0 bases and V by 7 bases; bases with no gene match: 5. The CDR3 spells CSGTGTSGSYEQYF. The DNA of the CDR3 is TGCAGCGGGACCGGGACTAGCGGCTCCTACGAGCAGTACTTC.

This CDR3 reads CASSVTLGAYNEQFF. For the CDR3, the DNA is TGTGCCAGCAGCGTCACGTTGGGAGCGTACAATGAGCAGTTCTTC. The rearrangement uses TRBV9 and TRBJ2-1; possible D gene TRBD2, 5 bases. CDR1 is SGDLS and CDR2 is YYNGEE in the germline V gene. The V end lost 2 bases, the J end lost 4 bases, and 13 bases lay between the germline ends. The CDR3 is 15 amino acids.